Shown below are 8 T cell receptor beta chains from a single sample sequenced in a study of siplizumab effects on memory and regulatory T cells. The assay was immunoSEQ multiplex PCR, and TCRdb's table has in-frame clones only and misses some. The sample shows 99,000 or so clones, nearly 95% of them seen only once. Sequencing used Tregs sorted from blood. The receptors were gathered from a human donor in good health.

This clone showed up just once. The V and J genes are TRBV11-2 and TRBJ1-2; D is perhaps TRBD1 (5 bases). Germline V CDR1 and CDR2: SGHAT, FQNNGV. This CDR3 comprises 15 residues. Trimming shortened V by 5 bases and J by 8 bases, and 21 bases separated the two germline ends. CDR3 DNA sequence: TGTGCCAGCAGCGCATCTGCCGGGACGGCCGAGGGCTACACCTTC. It is translated as CASSASAGTAEGYTF.

The chain joins TRBV5-1 to TRBJ2-3, with D possibly being TRBD1 or TRBD2 (6 bases each). Trimming pared 7 bases from V and 0 bases from J, leaving 18 bases between. Per the germline V gene, CDR1 is SGHRS and CDR2 is YFSETQ. The CDR3 extends over 16 amino acids. The CDR3 is CASGPSGATSTDTQYF. The CDR3 region has the DNA TGCGCCAGCGGACCTTCGGGGGCTACTAGCACAGATACGCAGTATTTT.

The J gene is TRBJ1-2, the V gene TRBV5-6; a weak D match, TRBD1 (5 bases). The length of the CDR3 is 12 residues. CDR1 is SGHDT and CDR2 is YYEEEE in the germline V gene. V lost 4 bases and J 8 bases, leaving 12 bases between the germline ends. CDR3 nucleotides: TGTGCCAGCAGCAAGACAGTTATCGGCTACACCTTC. This translates into CASSKTVIGYTF.

This clone has a single count. This sequence joins TRBV2 and TRBJ1-1, with D unresolved. This CDR3 contains 14 residues. Germline assignment: CDR1 SNHLY and CDR2 FYNNEI. Trimming left V 6 bases short and J 1 base short, with 12 bases between. CDR3 loop: CASRPEVGNTEAFF. The CDR3 DNA sequence: TGTGCCAGCAGACCCGAGGTTGGGAACACTGAAGCTTTCTTT.

This chain joins TRBV5-5 and TRBJ2-7, with a tentative D call TRBD2 (6 bases). CDR3 length: 11 amino acids. CDR1 is SGHKS and CDR2 is YYEKEE in the germline V gene (reference sequence). Trimming removed 4 bases at V and 9 bases at J, with 11 bases between. The CDR3 DNA follows: TGTGCCAGCAGCGGAGGGGTATTGCAGTACTTC. It translates to CASSGGVLQYF. Variable domain in full (rest from reference TRBV5-5 and TRBJ2-7): DAGVTQSPTHLIKTRGQQVTLRCSPISGHKSVSWYQQVLGQGPQFIFQYYEKEERGRGNFPDRFSARQFPNYSSELNVNALLLGDSALYLCASSGGVLQYFGPGTRLTVT.

The V and J genes are TRBV30 and TRBJ2-5; D may match TRBD1 or TRBD2 (6 bases each). This CDR3 comprises 14 residues. The germline V and J ends were trimmed by 0 bases and 4 bases, with 12 bases remaining between them. Germline V lookup: CDR1 GTSNPN, CDR2 SVGIG (reference sequence). CDR3 residues: CAWSVTGGRETQYF. The CDR3, as DNA: TGTGCCTGGAGTGTAACCGGGGGCCGAGAGACCCAGTACTTC.

The genes are TRBV18 and TRBJ2-5; D may match TRBD1 or TRBD2 (6 bases each). Trimming removed 4 bases from V and 3 bases from J, with 9 bases in between. CDR3 size: 13 residues. Germline CDR1 is KGHSH and CDR2 is LQKENI. CDR3 sequence: CASSRGTKETQYF. The DNA of the CDR3 is TGTGCCAGCTCACGCGGGACAAAAGAGACCCAGTACTTC.

The gene calls are TRBV5-1 and TRBJ1-2; D uncertain. Germline V gene data show CDR1 as SGHRS and CDR2 as YFSETQ. This CDR3 is 13 amino acids long. With 4 bases removed from V and 4 bases from J, the gap between germline ends came to 11 bases. The CDR3 region has the DNA TGCGCCAGCAGCCCTGACCCGGTCTATGGCTACACCTTC. Its protein is CASSPDPVYGYTF.